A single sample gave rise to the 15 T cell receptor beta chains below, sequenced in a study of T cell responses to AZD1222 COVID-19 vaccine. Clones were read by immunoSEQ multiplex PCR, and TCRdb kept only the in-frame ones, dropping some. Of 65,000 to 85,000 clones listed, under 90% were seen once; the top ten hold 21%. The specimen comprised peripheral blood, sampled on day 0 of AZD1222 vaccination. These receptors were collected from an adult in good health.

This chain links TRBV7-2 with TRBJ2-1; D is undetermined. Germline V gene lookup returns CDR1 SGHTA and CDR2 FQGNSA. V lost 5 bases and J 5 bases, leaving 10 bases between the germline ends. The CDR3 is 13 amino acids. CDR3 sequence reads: CASSPPLNNEQFF. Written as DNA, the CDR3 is TGTGCCAGCAGCCCCCCCCTGAACAATGAGCAGTTCTTC.

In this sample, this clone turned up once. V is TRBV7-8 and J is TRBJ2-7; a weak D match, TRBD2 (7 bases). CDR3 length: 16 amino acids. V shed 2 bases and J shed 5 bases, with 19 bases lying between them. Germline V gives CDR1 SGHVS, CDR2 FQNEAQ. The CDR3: CASSLRGGHPLDEQYF. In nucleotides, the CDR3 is TGTGCCAGCAGCTTAAGGGGGGGACACCCCTTGGACGAGCAGTACTTC.

The CDR3 protein is CSVEEGAETQYF. CDR3 nucleotides: TGCAGCGTCGAGGAAGGGGCGGAGACCCAGTACTTC. This chain links TRBV29-1 with TRBJ2-5; maybe TRBD1 (5 bases). Deletions cut 6 bases from V and 5 bases from J, with 13 bases between. Germline assignment: CDR1 SQVTM and CDR2 ANQGSEA. The CDR3 is 12 residues long.

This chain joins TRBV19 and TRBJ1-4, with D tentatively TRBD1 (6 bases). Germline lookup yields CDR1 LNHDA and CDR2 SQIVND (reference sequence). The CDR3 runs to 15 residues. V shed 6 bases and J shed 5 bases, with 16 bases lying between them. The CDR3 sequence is CASRPRGGVNEKLFF. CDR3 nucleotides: TGTGCCAGTAGGCCGAGAGGGGGGGTAAATGAAAAACTGTTTTTT.

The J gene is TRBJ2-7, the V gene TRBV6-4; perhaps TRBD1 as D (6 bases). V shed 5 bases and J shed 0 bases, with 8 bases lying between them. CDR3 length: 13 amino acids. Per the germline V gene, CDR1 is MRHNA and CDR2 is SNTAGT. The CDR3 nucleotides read TGTGCCAGCAGTAGGGGGAACTCCTACGAGCAGTACTTC. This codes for CASSRGNSYEQYF.

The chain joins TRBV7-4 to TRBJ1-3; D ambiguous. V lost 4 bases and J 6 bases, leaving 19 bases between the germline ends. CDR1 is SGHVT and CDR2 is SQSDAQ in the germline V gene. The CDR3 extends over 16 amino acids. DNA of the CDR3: TGTGCCAGCAGCTCCCGATCCGGCGCGTACGAAAACACCATATATTTT. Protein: CASSSRSGAYENTIYF.

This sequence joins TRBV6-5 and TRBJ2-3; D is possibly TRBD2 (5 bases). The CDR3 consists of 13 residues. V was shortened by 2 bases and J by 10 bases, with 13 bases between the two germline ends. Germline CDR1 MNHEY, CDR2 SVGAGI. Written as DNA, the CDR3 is TGTGCCAGCAGTTACGAGGGTTCAGGTCCGCAGTATTTT. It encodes CASSYEGSGPQYF.

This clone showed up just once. The CDR3 DNA reads as TGCAGCGTTGAGGTTGGTCAGGGGGTTTCCGGCTACACCTTC. Translated: CSVEVGQGVSGYTF. The rearrangement links TRBV29-1 to TRBJ1-2; the match to TRBD1 covers 7 bases. The CDR3 runs to 14 residues. Germline loops: CDR1 SQVTM, CDR2 ANQGSEA. V lost 3 bases and J lost 8; bases outside the gene matches: 12.

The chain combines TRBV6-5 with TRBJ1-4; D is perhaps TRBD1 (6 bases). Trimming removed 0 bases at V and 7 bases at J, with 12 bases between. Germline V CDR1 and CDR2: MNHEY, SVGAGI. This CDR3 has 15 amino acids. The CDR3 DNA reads TGTGCCAGCAGTTACTCTCCAGGGGCGGGTGAAAAACTGTTTTTT. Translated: CASSYSPGAGEKLFF.

The DNA of the CDR3 is TGTGCCAGCAGTTTACGGTATCCAATAAGTCTTGAAGAGACCCAGTACTTC. This codes for CASSLRYPISLEETQYF. This chain connects TRBV28 to TRBJ2-5; no firm D call. Trimming took off 2 bases at V and 3 bases at J, with 19 bases between the two ends. The CDR3 covers 17 residues. Germline V gives CDR1 MDHEN, CDR2 SYDVKM.

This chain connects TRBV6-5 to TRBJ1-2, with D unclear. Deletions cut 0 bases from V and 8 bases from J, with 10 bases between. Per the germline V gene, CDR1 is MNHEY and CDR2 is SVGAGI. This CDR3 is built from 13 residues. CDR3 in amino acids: CASSYSYPPGYTF. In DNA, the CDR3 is TGTGCCAGCAGTTACTCATATCCCCCGGGCTACACCTTC.

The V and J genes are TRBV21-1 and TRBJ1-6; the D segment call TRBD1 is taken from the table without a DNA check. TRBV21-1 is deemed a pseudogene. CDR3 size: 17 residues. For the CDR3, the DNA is TGTGCCAGCAGCAAGACAGGGGGTGGGTCGTATAATTCACCCCTCCACTTT. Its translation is CASSKTGGGSYNSPLHF.

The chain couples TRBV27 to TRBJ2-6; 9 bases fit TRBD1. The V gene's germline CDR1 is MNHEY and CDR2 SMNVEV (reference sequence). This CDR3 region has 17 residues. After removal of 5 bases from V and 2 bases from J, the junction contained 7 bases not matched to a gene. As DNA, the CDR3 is TGTGCCAGCAGTAGAACAGGGGGCGCACCTGGGGCCAACGTCCTGACTTTC. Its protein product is CASSRTGGAPGANVLTF.

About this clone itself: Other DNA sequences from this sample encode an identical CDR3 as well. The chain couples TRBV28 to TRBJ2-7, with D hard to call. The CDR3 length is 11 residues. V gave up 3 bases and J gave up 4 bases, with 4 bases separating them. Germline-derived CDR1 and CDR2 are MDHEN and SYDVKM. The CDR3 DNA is TGTGCCAGCAGTTTCCTTTACGAGCAGTACTTC. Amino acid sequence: CASSFLYEQYF.

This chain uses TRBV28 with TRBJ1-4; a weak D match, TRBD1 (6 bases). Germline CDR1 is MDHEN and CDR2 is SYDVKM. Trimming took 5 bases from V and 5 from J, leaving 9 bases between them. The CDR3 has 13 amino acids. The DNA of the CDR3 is TGTGCCAGCAGTCGGGACATGAATGAAAAACTGTTTTTT. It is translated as CASSRDMNEKLFF.